This T cell receptor beta chain came from a study of human T cells and chemical hapten exposure. MiXCR, run by TCRdb on the RACE reads, gives a single entry per CDR3 protein. The table lists 150,000 to 200,000 distinct CDR3 sequences, roughly 30% of them singletons. The length of the CDR3 is 13 residues. CDR1 and CDR2 (germline): DFQATT, SNEGSKA (reference sequence). V gave up 2 bases and J gave up 1 base, with 8 bases separating them. Time point given: pre-sensitization, week 0. Treatment in this sample: therapeutic diphenylcyclopropenone sensitization with weekly scalp DPC. The V gene is TRBV20-1, the J gene TRBJ1-1; no clear D gene. This sequence originates from a woman in her 30s with alopecia areata. Some clones in this sample may be carry-over from other donors' samples. The sequences come from whole blood, collected in connection with sensitization to the hapten diphenylcyclopropenone (DPC). The CDR3 spells CSARHTGNTEAFF. As DNA, the CDR3 is TGCAGTGCTAGACATACCGGGAACACTGAAGCTTTCTTT.